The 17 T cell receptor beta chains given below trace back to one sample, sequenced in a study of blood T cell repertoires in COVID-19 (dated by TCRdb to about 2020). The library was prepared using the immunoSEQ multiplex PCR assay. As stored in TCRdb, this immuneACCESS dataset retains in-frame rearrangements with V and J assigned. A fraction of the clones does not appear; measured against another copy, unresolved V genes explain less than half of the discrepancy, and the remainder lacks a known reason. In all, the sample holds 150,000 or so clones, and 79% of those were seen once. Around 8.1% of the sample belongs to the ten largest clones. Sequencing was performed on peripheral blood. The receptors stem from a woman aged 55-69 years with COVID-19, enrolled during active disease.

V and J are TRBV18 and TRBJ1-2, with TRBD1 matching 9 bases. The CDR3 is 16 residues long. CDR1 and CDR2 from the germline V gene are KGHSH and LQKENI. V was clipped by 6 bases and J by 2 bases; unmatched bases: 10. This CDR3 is CASSPRDREANYGYTF. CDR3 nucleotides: TGTGCCAGCTCTCCCCGGGACAGGGAGGCAAACTATGGCTACACCTTC. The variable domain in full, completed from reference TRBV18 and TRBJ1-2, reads NAGVMQNPRHLVRRRGQEARLRCSPMKGHSHVYWYRQLPEEGLKFMVYLQKENIIDESGMPKERFSAEFPKEGPSILRIQQVVRGDSAAYFCASSPRDREANYGYTFGSGTRLTVV.

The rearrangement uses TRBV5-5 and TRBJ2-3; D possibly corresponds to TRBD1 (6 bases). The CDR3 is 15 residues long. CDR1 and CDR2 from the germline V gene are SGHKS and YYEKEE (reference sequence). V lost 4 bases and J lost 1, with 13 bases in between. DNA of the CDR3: TGTGCCAGCAGCCCGCAGGGGATGGGCACAGATACGCAGTATTTT. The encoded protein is CASSPQGMGTDTQYF.

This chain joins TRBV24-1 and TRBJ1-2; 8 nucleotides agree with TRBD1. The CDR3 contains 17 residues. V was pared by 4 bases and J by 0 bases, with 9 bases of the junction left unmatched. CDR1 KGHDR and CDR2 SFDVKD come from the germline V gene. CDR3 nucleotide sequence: TGTGCCACCAGTGACTCTTTCGGGACAGGTCCTAACTATGGCTACACCTTC. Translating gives CATSDSFGTGPNYGYTF.

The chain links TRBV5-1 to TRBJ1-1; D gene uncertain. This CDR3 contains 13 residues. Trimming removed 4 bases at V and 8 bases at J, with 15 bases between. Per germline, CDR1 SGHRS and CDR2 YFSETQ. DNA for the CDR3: TGCGCCAGCAGCCTAGAGAGTTTCCAGGAAGCTTTCTTT. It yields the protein CASSLESFQEAFF.

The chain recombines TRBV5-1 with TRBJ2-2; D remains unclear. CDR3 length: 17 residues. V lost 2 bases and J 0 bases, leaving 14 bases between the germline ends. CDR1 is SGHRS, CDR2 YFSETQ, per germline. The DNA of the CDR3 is TGCGCCAGCAGCTTTTCCCCCCGTAGCCCGAACACCGGGGAGCTGTTTTTT. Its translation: CASSFSPRSPNTGELFF.

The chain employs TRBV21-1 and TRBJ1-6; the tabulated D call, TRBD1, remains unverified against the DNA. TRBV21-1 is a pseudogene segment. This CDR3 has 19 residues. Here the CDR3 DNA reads TGTGCCAGCAGCAAAGAGGGCCCCGCAGGGGAGATTCGTAATTCACCCCTCCACTTT. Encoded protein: CASSKEGPAGEIRNSPLHF.

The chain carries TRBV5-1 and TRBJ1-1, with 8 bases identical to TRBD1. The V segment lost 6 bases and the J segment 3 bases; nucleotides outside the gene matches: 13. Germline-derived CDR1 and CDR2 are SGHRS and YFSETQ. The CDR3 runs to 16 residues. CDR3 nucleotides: TGCGCCAGCAACGTAGGACAGGGAGGTAGGGACACTGAAGCTTTCTTT. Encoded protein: CASNVGQGGRDTEAFF.

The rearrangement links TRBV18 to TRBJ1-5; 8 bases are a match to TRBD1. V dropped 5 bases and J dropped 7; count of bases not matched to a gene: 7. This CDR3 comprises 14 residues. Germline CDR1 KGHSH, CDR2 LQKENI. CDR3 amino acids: CASSGQGQEQPQHF. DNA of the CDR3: TGTGCCAGCTCAGGTCAGGGACAGGAACAGCCCCAGCATTTT.

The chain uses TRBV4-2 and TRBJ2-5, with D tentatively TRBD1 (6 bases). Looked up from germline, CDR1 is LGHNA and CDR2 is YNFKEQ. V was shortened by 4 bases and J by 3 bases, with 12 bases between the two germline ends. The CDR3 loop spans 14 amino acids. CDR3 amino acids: CASSLGQLKETQYF. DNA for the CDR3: TGTGCCAGCAGCCTAGGACAGCTTAAAGAGACCCAGTACTTC.

The DNA for the CDR3 is TGCAGCGCGTCGGGGGGCCTGAGCACAGATACGCAGTATTTT. It is translated as CSASGGLSTDTQYF. V is TRBV29-1 and J is TRBJ2-3; D perhaps matches TRBD2 (7 bases). V lost 7 bases to trimming and J lost 0 bases, with 14 bases between them. Germline CDR1 SQVTM, CDR2 ANQGSEA. The CDR3 spans 14 residues.

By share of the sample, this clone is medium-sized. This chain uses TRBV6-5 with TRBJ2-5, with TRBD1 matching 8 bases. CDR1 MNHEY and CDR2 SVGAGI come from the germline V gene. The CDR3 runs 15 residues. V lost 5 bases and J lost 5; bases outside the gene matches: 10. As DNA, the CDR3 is TGTGCCAGCAGTCCGTCACAGGGGGTGGGGGAGACCCAGTACTTC. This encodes CASSPSQGVGETQYF.

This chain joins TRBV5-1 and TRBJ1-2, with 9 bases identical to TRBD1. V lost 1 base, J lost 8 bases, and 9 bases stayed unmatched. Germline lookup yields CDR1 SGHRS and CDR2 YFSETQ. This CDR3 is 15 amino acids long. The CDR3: CASSLQGGQGDGYTF. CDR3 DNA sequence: TGCGCCAGCAGCTTGCAGGGGGGACAGGGAGACGGCTACACCTTC.

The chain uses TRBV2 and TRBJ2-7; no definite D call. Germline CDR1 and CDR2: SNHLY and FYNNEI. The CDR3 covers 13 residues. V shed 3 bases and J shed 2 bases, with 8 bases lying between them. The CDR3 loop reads CASSEVYPYEQYV. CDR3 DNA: TGTGCCAGCAGTGAGGTCTACCCCTACGAGCAGTACGTC.

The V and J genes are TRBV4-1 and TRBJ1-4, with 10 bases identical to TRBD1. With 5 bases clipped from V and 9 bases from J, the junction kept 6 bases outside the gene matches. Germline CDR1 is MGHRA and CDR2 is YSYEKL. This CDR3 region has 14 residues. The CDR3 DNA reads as TGCGCCAGCAGCTTGGACAGGGGGGGCAAAAAACTGTTTTTT. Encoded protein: CASSLDRGGKKLFF.

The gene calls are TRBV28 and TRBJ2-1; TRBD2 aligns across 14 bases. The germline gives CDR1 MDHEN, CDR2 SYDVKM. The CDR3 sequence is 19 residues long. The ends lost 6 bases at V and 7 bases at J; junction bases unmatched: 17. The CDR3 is CASRPLGTSGSIGGNEQFF. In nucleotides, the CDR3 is TGTGCCAGCAGACCCTTAGGGACTAGCGGGAGCATCGGAGGGAATGAGCAGTTCTTC.

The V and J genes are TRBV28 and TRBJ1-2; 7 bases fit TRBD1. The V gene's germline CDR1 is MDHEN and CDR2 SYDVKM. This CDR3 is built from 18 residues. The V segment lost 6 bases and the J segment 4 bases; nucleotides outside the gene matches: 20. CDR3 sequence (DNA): TGTGCCAGCAGCCCCCACGACAGAAAGGGGGCGGGGGGCTATGGCTACACCTTC. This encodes CASSPHDRKGAGGYGYTF.

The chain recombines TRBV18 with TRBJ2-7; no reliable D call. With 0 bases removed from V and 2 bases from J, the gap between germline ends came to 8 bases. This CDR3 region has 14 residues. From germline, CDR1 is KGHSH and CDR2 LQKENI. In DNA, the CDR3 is TGTGCCAGCTCACCACCGGGCAGGACCTACGAGCAGTACTTC. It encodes CASSPPGRTYEQYF.